Each of the 15 T cell receptor beta chains below was sequenced from the same sample in a study of blood T cells in healthy people across ages. It was with a sample-barcoded 5' primer and a J-beta primer mix that a second PCR of about 7 to 12 cycles was run. MiXCR, run by TCRdb on the 5' RACE reads, gives a single entry per CDR3 protein. This table has around 1,500,000 distinct CDR3 sequences, approximately 30% appearing once. Sequencing was carried out using blood. These receptors all stem from a woman aged 25 to 39 in good health.

This clonotype was seen a handful of times. The chain couples TRBV7-2 to TRBJ2-7, with no clear D. Germline loops: CDR1 SGHTA, CDR2 FQGNSA. V lost 7 bases, J lost 2 bases, and 15 bases lay in between. This CDR3 comprises 14 residues. CDR3: CASTLSASTYEQYF. DNA for the CDR3: TGTGCCAGCACCCTTAGTGCTAGTACCTACGAGCAGTACTTC.

This clonotype was picked up a small number of times. This chain uses TRBV20-1 with TRBJ2-7, with TRBD1 identical over 9 bases. Germline-derived CDR1 and CDR2 are DFQATT and SNEGSKA (reference sequence). The CDR3 spans 14 residues. V trimming: 6 bases; J trimming: 3 bases; junction bases outside the gene matches: 9. The CDR3 nucleotides are TGCAGTGCAGCCACAGGGGGCGACAGCTACGAGCAGTACTTC. Protein: CSAATGGDSYEQYF.

This clonotype has just one count. This chain links TRBV12-3 or TRBV12-4 with TRBJ2-1; D might be TRBD1 (7 bases). The CDR3 covers 14 residues. Between the trimmed V and J ends, which lost 6 bases and 7 bases, there was a span of 16 bases. The CDR3 region is CASRLQGTGNEQFF. The CDR3, as DNA: TGTGCCAGCAGATTACAGGGGACTGGAAATGAGCAGTTCTTC.

Ten or more counts support this clonotype. V and J are TRBV29-1 and TRBJ2-4, with a weak D call TRBD1 (5 bases). There are 13 residues in the CDR3. Germline values: CDR1 SQVTM, CDR2 ANQGSEA. CDR3 protein: CSISRQKKNIQYF. The CDR3 nucleotides are TGCAGTATCTCTAGACAGAAAAAAAACATTCAGTACTTC.

For this clonotype: One junction end does not reproduce the germline sequence, and a read error may be involved. The gene calls are TRBV5-1 and TRBJ2-1; TRBD2 matches at 9 bases. CDR1 SGHRS and CDR2 YFSETQ come from the germline V gene. This CDR3 has 16 amino acids. This CDR3 is CASSLDGTSSYDEQFF. CDR3 in DNA: TGCGCCAGCAGCTTGGATGGGACTAGCTCCTACGATGAGCAGTTCTTC.

This clonotype has a handful of counts. Its ends do not fully match the called genes, so a read error is possible. The V and J genes are TRBV7-7 and TRBJ1-1; TRBD1 might be the D (6 bases). This CDR3 contains 13 residues. Germline V lookup: CDR1 SSHAT, CDR2 FNYEAQ (reference sequence). The CDR3 loop reads CASSSSRDTQAFF. In nucleotides, the CDR3 is TGTGCCAGCAGCTCTTCCCGGGACACTCAAGCTTTCTTT.

This chain connects TRBV4-1 to TRBJ1-1, with 8 bases lining up with TRBD1. CDR3 length equals 13 residues. CDR1 and CDR2 from the germline V gene are MGHRA and YSYEKL. V gave up 8 bases and J gave up 6 bases; unmatched junction bases: 8. CDR3 in DNA: TGCGCCAGCCATACGCAGGGGGCGGCTGAAGCTTTCTTT. Translating it yields CASHTQGAAEAFF.

Points on this clonotype: This clone may be a read error of a much larger clone one base away. This likely comes from a read error, as the CDR3 has no conserved phenylalanine or tryptophan at its end. This sequence joins TRBV7-9 and TRBJ1-2; D remains unclear. CDR3 length: 14 residues. The V end was cut by 2 bases, the J end by 3 bases, with 10 bases between. Germline lookup yields CDR1 SEHNR and CDR2 FQNEAQ (reference sequence). The CDR3 nucleotides are TGTGCCAGCAGCTTACAAGGGCTCGACTATGGCTACACCCTC. Translation: CASSLQGLDYGYTL.

Points on this clonotype: This sequence may be a read error, since a much larger clone differs from it by one base. The chain links TRBV12-3 or TRBV12-4 to TRBJ2-7; TRBD2 might be the D (5 bases). CDR3 length: 13 amino acids. CDR3 region: CASSLGPVGERYF. CDR3 bases: TGTGCCAGCAGTTTAGGTCCGGTGGGAGAGCGGTACTTC.

The chain links TRBV6-5 to TRBJ2-4; 9 nucleotides line up with TRBD1. The CDR3 is 15 amino acids. From germline, CDR1 is MNHEY and CDR2 SVGAGI. V was clipped by 6 bases and J by 13 bases; unmatched bases: 16. CDR3 region: CASSHTGGAGNEQYF. CDR3 in DNA: TGTGCCAGCAGCCATACAGGGGGCGCAGGGAATGAGCAGTACTTC.

About this clonotype itself: This may come from a read error, since a much larger clone is one base off. The rearrangement uses TRBV12-3 or TRBV12-4 and TRBJ1-2, with D hard to call. This CDR3 has 11 amino acids. The V and J ends lost 6 bases and 3 bases respectively, with 5 bases between them. The CDR3 nucleotides read TGTGCCAGCAGCGGTTACTATGGCTACACCTTC. Amino acid sequence: CASSGYYGYTF.

V and J are TRBV5-1 and TRBJ1-2, with 7 bases identical to TRBD1. Germline V CDR1 and CDR2: SGHRS, YFSETQ. J lost 6 bases, V lost 3 bases, and 5 bases had no gene match. The CDR3 runs to 13 residues. The CDR3 nucleotides read TGCGCCAGCAGCTCAGGGGGGCAGAATGGCTACACCTTC. This translates into CASSSGGQNGYTF.

The chain is built from TRBV2 and TRBJ2-2; TRBD2 aligns across 11 bases. CDR3 length: 14 amino acids. J lost 6 bases, V lost 9 bases, and 6 bases had no gene match. The germline CDR1 and CDR2 sequences are SNHLY and FYNNEI. CDR3 amino acids: CASRGLAGPGELFF. CDR3 sequence (DNA): TGTGCCAGTCGTGGACTAGCGGGCCCCGGGGAGCTGTTTTTT.

To note about this clonotype: A much larger clone sits a single nucleotide away, making a read error possible. The limits of the CDR3 on the DNA are not certain, so only TCRdb's listed CDR3 is given. J is TRBJ2-7 and V is TRBV5-1; whether TRBD1, the table's D call, matches the DNA was not checked. The CDR3 numbers 15 amino acids, ends counted. From germline, CDR1 is SGHRS and CDR2 YFSETQ. The CDR3 sequence: CASSLVGTGAAEQNF.

In its sample, this clonotype was seen a few times. This sequence may be a read error, since a much larger clone differs from it by one base. This rearrangement joins TRBV7-9 to TRBJ2-6; perhaps TRBD1 as D (5 bases). The CDR3 length is 17 residues. Germline V gives CDR1 SEHNR, CDR2 FQNEAQ (reference sequence). The CDR3 spells CASSPPLRYSGANVRTF. The CDR3 region has the DNA TGTGCCAGCAGTCCCCCGTTGAGGTACTCTGGGGCCAACGTCCGGACTTTC.